This T cell receptor beta chain appears in the sequencing data of a study of blood T cell repertoires in COVID-19 (dated by TCRdb to 2019 to 2021). Background on the whole study: Collaborator samples came from the United States, Italy and Spain and covered acute and convalescent phases of COVID-19. The material from the prospective study consisted of cDNA or gDNA derived from T cells, B-cell-depleted T cells, or PBMCs. The dataset comprised deeply sampled blood TCRbeta repertoires from subjects exposed to, actively infected with, or recovered from COVID-19. The repertoires were made available in a free public database intended to serve as a resource for research on the immune response to SARS-CoV-2. Samples were obtained from the ongoing ImmuneRACE study (first 160 participants) and from about 1,300 subjects provided by 6 global collaborators. A de-identified subject ID, COVID-19 status, age in years and sex were almost always included in the sample metadata. Where HLA class I and class II types were available, the types were taken from metadata supplied by the sample provider, not from assay-based typing. The research as a whole found: How much clinical and demographic metadata was included differed by source and by participant, and the metadata was provided uncurated.

Enrolling through a virtual design, the prospective study's participants ranged in age from about 18 to 89 years and lived across around 25 United States geographic areas. Cohort assignment in the prospective study relied on participant-reported clinical history from a screening survey and a study questionnaire. ImmuneRACE Cohort 3 recovered participants were defined by two consecutive negative NP/OP PCR tests, healthcare professional clearance, or symptom resolution. Mobile phlebotomists in the prospective study collected whole blood, serum and a nasopharyngeal or oropharyngeal swab from every participant. Participants in the prospective study had the option to provide additional blood draws and questionnaires over a roughly two-month period. Blood samples from the prospective study were shipped frozen or at room temperature prior to DNA extraction. CDR1 and CDR2 are drawn from the germline V gene: MNHEY, SVGAGI. Ends trimmed: V by 4 bases, J by 3 bases; bases unmatched to a gene: 10. The CDR3, from cysteine to phenylalanine, totals 16 residues. Just the 48-base CDR3 DNA is kept, in frame starting at base 1.

TCRbeta CDR3 regions were amplified from genomic DNA by means of the immunoSEQ Assay, a bias-controlled multiplex PCR. The paper's data handling went like this. Nucleated cell counts per sample were estimated from amplification of reference gene primers within the assay. Sequence reads were collapsed and filtered to measure the absolute abundance of every unique TCRbeta CDR3 rearrangement. For each sample, productive Simpson clonality was calculated as the square root of Simpson's diversity index across productive rearrangements. Drawn from immuneACCESS, this table holds only the in-frame rearrangements with V and J called that TCRdb kept. Clones are partly lost; checked studies trace under half to an unresolved V gene and leave the rest unexplained. D and trimming come from the DNA, and the V and J calls and clone size come from that table. For this sample the table gives 200,000 to 250,000 clones, of which under 90% were detected only once. The ten top clones hold more than 3% of the sample.

Concerning this clone itself: The antigen this receptor binds is unknown. No per-base quality is available; no much larger clone lies one base away.

The sequence joins TRBV6-5 to TRBJ2-7, and 9 junctional nucleotides match TRBD2. This receptor was taken from a woman in her sixties who had recovered from COVID-19. Sequencing was carried out using PBMCs or T cells enriched from blood (not recorded which). The CDR3 protein sequence reads: CASSSDLAGVVYEQYF. The bases are TGTGCCAGCAGTTCAGATTTAGCGGGAGTTGTCTACGAGCAGTACTTC.